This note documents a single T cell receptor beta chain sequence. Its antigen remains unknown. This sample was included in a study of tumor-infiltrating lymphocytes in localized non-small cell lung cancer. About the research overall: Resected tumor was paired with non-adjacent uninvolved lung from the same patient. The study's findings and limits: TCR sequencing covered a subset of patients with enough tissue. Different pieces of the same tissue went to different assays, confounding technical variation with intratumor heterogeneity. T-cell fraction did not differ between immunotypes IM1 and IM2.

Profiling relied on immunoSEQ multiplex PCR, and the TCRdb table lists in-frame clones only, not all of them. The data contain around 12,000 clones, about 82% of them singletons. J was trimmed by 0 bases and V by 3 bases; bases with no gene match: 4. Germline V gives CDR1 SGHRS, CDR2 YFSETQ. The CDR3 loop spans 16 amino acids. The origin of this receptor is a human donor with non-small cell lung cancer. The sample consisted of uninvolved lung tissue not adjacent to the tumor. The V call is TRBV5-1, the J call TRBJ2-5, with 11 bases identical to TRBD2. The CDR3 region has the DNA TGCGCCAGCAGCTCTTCGACTAGCGGGGACCAAGAGACCCAGTACTTC. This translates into CASSSSTSGDQETQYF.